These 3 T cell receptor beta chains were all obtained from the same sample, sequenced in a study of T cell changes during pregnancy in multiple sclerosis. The repertoire was sequenced with immunoSEQ multiplex PCR; TCRdb's copy has only in-frame clones and lacks some. The sample comprises approximately 20,000 clones, around 90% of which are singletons, and 5% to 5.5% rests with the top ten. The source was CD8+ T cells from peripheral blood mononuclear cells, collected in the second trimester of pregnancy. These receptors were taken from a female donor in good health, enrolled as a control in a pregnancy study.

J is TRBJ2-2 and V is TRBV28; D not resolved. CDR1 is MDHEN and CDR2 is SYDVKM in the germline V gene. The CDR3 totals 16 residues. Trimming stripped 2 bases from V and 3 bases from J, with 13 bases between. The CDR3 reads CASSLGWARDTGELFF. CDR3 in DNA: TGTGCCAGCAGTTTAGGGTGGGCGCGAGACACCGGGGAGCTGTTTTTT.

The chain combines TRBV6-4 with TRBJ2-2; D might be TRBD1 (5 bases). Germline V gene data show CDR1 as MRHNA and CDR2 as SNTAGT. The CDR3 is 14 residues long. Trimming removed 2 bases at V and 1 base at J, with 5 bases between. The CDR3 nucleotides are TGTGCCAGCAGTGACGGACAGAACACCGGGGAGCTGTTTTTT. Residues: CASSDGQNTGELFF.

The rearrangement uses TRBV5-1 and TRBJ2-7, with a tentative D call TRBD2 (5 bases). Trimming left V 2 bases short and J 4 bases short, with 10 bases between. Germline V CDR1 and CDR2: SGHRS, YFSETQ. The CDR3 consists of 13 residues. CDR3 loop: CASSFNGVYEQYF. The DNA for the CDR3 is TGCGCCAGCAGCTTCAACGGGGTTTACGAGCAGTACTTC.